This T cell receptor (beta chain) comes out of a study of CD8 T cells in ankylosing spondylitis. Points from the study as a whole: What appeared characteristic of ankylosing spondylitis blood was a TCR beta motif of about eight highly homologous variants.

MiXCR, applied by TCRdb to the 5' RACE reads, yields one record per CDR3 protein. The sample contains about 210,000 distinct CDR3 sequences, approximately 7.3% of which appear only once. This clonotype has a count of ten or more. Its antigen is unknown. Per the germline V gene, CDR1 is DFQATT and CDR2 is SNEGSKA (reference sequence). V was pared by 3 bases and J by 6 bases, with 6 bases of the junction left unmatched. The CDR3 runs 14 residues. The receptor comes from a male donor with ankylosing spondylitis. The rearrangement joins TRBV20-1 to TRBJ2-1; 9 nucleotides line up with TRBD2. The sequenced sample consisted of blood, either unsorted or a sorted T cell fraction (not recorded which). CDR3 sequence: CSASPTSGLNEQFF. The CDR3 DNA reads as TGCAGTGCTAGCCCGACTAGCGGACTCAATGAGCAGTTCTTC.